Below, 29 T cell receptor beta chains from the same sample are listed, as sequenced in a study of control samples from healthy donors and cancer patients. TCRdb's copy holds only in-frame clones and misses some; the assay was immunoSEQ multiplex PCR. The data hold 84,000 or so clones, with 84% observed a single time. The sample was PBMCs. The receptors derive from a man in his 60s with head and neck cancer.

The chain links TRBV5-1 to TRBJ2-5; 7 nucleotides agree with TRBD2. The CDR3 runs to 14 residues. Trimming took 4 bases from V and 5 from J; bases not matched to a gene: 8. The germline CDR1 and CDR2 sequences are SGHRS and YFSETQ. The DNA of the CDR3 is TGCGCCAGCAGCGGGGGAGGGCAGGTGGAGACCCAGTACTTC. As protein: CASSGGGQVETQYF.

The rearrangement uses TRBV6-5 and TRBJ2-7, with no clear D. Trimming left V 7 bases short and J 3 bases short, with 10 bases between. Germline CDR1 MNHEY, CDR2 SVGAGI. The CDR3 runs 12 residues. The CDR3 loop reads CASIREFYEQYF. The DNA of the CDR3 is TGTGCCAGCATCAGAGAGTTCTACGAGCAGTACTTC.

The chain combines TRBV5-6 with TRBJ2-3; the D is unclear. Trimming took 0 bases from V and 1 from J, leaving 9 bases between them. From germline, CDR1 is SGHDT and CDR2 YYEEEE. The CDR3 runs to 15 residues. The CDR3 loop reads CASSLGLVGTDTQYF. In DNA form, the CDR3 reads TGTGCCAGCAGCTTGGGGCTAGTTGGCACAGATACGCAGTATTTT.

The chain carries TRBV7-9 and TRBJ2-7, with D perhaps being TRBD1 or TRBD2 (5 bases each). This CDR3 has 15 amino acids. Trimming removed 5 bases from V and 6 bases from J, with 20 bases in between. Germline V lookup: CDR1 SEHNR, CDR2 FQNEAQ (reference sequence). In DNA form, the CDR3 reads TGTGCCAGCAGCCTCCCCGGGGCCGTAGTTGGCGAGCAGTACTTC. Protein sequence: CASSLPGAVVGEQYF. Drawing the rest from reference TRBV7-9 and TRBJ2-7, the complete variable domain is DTGVSQNPRHKITKRGQNVTFRCDPISEHNRLYWYRQTLGQGPEFLTYFQNEAQLEKSRLLSDRFSAERPKGSFSTLEIQRTEQGDSAMYLCASSLPGAVVGEQYFGPGTRLTVT.

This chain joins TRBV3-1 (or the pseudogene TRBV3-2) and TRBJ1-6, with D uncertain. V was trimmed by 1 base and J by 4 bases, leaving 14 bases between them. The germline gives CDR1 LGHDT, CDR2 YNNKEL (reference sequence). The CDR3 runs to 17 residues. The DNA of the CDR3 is TGTGCCAGCAGCCAAGGATTCCGGGGATCGTATAATTCACCCCTCCACTTT. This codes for CASSQGFRGSYNSPLHF.

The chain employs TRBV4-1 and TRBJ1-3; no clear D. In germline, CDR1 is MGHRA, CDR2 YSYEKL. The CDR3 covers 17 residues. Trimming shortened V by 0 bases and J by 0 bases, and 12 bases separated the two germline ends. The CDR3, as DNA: TGCGCCAGCAGCCAAGATCCTCGGACTGACTCTGGAAACACCATATATTTT. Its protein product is CASSQDPRTDSGNTIYF.

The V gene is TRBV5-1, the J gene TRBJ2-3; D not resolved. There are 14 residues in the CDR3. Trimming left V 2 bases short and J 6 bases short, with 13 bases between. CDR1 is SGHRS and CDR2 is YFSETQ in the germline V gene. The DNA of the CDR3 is TGCGCCAGCAGCTTACCGGATCCCTCGGATACGCAGTATTTT. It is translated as CASSLPDPSDTQYF.

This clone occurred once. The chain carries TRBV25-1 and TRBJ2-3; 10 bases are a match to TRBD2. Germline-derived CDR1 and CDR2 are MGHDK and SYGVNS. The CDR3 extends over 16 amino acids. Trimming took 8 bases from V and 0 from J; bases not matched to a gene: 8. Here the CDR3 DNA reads TGTGCCAGCGCGGAGCGGGAGGGCCCAAGCACAGATACGCAGTATTTT. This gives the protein CASAEREGPSTDTQYF.

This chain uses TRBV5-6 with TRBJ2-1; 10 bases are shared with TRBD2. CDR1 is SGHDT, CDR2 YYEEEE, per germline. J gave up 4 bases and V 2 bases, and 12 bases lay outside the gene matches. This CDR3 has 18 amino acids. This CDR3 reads CASSFGQGSGRMYNEQFF. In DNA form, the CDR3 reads TGTGCCAGCAGCTTCGGCCAAGGTAGCGGGAGGATGTACAATGAGCAGTTCTTC.

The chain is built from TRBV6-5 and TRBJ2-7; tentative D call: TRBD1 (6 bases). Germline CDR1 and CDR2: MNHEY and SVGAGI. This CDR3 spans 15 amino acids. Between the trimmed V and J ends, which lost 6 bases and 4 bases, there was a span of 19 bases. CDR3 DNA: TGTGCCAGCAGGCCAGGGGCAAGCCCCATATACGAGCAGTACTTC. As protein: CASRPGASPIYEQYF.

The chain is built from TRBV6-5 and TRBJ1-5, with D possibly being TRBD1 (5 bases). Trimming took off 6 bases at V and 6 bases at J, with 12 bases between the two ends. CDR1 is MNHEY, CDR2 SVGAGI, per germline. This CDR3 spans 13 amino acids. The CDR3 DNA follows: TGTGCCAGCAGGGAGGGGTTGCTTCAGCCCCAGCATTTT. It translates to CASREGLLQPQHF.

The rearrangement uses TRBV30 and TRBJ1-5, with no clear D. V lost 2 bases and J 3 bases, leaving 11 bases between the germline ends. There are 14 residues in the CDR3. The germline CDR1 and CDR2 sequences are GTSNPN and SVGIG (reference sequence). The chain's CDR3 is CAWSQRDFNQPQHF. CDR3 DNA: TGTGCCTGGAGTCAGCGAGACTTCAATCAGCCCCAGCATTTT.

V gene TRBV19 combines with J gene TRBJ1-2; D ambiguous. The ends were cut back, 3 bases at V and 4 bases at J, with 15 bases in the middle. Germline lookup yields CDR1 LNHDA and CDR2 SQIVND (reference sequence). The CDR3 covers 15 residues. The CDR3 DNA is TGTGCCAGTAGTATCTCCCAGCCTCTAGGCTATGGCTACACCTTC. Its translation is CASSISQPLGYGYTF.

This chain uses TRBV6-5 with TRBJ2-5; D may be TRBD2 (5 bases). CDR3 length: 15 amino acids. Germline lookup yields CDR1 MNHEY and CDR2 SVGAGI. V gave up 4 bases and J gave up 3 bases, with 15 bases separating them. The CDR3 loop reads CASSSTRASKETQYF. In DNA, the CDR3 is TGTGCCAGCAGTTCCACTCGGGCTAGCAAAGAGACCCAGTACTTC.

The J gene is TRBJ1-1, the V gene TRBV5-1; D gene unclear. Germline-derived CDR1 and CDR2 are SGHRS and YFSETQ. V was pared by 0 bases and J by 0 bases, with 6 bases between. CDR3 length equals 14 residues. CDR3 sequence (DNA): TGCGCCAGCAGCTTGGATTCCATGAACACTGAAGCTTTCTTT. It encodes CASSLDSMNTEAFF.

The CDR3 spells CASSFYSGSYNEQFF. The CDR3 nucleotides read TGTGCCAGCAGTTTCTATAGCGGATCCTACAATGAGCAGTTCTTC. This sequence joins TRBV28 and TRBJ2-1; D may be TRBD2 (6 bases). The CDR3 sequence is 15 residues long. Germline loops: CDR1 MDHEN, CDR2 SYDVKM. Deletions cut 3 bases from V and 1 base from J, with 10 bases between.

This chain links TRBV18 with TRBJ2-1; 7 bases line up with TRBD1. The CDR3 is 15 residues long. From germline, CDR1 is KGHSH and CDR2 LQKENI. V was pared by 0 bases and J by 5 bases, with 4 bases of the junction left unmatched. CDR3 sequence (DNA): TGTGCCAGCTCACCACCATGGGACAGAAACAATGAGCAGTTCTTC. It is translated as CASSPPWDRNNEQFF. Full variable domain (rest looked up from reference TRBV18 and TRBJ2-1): NAGVMQNPRHLVRRRGQEARLRCSPMKGHSHVYWYRQLPEEGLKFMVYLQKENIIDESGMPKERFSAEFPKEGPSILRIQQVVRGDSAAYFCASSPPWDRNNEQFFGPGTRLTVL.

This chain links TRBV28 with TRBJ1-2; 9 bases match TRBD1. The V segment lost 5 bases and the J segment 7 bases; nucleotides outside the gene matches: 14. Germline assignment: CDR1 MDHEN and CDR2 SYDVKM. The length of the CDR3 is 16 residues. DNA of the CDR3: TGTGCCAGCAGTCGAACCCTACAGGGGGCGCGGGGTGGCTACACCTTC. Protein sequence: CASSRTLQGARGGYTF.

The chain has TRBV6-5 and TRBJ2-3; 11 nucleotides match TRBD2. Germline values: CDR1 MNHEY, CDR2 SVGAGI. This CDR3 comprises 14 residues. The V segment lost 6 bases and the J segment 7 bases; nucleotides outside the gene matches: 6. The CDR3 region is CASRPGLAVHTQYF. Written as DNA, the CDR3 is TGTGCCAGCAGACCGGGACTAGCGGTTCATACGCAGTATTTT.

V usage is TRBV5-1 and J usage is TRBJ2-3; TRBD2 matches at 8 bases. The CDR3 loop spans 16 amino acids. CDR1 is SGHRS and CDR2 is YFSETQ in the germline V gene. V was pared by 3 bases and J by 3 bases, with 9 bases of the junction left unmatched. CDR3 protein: CASSYQAGVGTDTQYF. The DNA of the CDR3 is TGCGCCAGCAGCTACCAAGCGGGAGTAGGAACAGATACGCAGTATTTT.

This CDR3 reads CASSFRDSGYTF. CDR3 in DNA: TGTGCCAGCAGTTTCCGGGACAGTGGCTACACCTTC. V and J are TRBV12-3 or TRBV12-4 and TRBJ1-2; TRBD1 aligns across 7 bases. The CDR3 is 12 residues long. V gave up 3 bases and J gave up 7 bases; unmatched junction bases: 2.

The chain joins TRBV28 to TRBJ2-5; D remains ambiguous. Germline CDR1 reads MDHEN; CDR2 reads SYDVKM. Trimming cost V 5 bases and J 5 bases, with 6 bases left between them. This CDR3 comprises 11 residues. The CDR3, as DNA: TGTGCCAGCAGTATAATTGAGACCCAGTACTTC. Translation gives CASSIIETQYF.

The CDR3 here is CASSFTDQPQHF. The CDR3 DNA follows: TGTGCCAGCAGTTTCACCGATCAGCCCCAGCATTTT. V is TRBV28 and J is TRBJ1-5; D uncertain. V lost 3 bases, J lost 5 bases, and 5 bases lay in between. From germline, CDR1 is MDHEN and CDR2 SYDVKM. The CDR3 is made up of 12 amino acids.

CDR3 protein: CASSRLQSSGNTIYF. The CDR3 region has the DNA TGTGCCAGCAGCCGACTTCAGAGCTCTGGAAACACCATATATTTT. The chain is built from TRBV3-1 (or the pseudogene TRBV3-2) and TRBJ1-3, with D hard to call. The V end was cut by 4 bases, the J end by 0 bases, with 10 bases between. Germline CDR1 LGHDT, CDR2 YNNKEL (reference sequence). The CDR3 spans 15 residues.

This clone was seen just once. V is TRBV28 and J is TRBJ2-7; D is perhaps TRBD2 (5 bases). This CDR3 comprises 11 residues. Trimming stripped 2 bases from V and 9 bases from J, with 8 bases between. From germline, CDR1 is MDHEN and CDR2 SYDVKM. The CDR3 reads CASSLSRGQYF. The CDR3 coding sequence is TGTGCCAGCAGTTTAAGCCGGGGGCAGTACTTC.

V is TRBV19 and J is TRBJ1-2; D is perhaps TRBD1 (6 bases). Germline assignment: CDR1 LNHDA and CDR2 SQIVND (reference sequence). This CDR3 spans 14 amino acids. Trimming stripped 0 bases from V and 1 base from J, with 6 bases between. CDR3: CASSIDRGNYGYTF. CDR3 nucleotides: TGTGCCAGTAGTATAGACAGGGGTAACTATGGCTACACCTTC. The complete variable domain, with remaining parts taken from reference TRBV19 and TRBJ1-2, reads DGGITQSPKYLFRKEGQNVTLSCEQNLNHDAMYWYRQDPGQGLRLIYYSQIVNDFQKGDIAEGYSVSREKKESFPLTVTSAQKNPTAFYLCASSIDRGNYGYTFGSGTRLTVV.

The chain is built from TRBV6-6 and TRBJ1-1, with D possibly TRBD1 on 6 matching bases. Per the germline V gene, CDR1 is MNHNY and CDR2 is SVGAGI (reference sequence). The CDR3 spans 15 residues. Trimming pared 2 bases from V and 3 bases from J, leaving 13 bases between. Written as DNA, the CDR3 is TGTGCCAGCAGTTACGGGGGCCTTGGGGACACTGAAGCTTTCTTT. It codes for CASSYGGLGDTEAFF.

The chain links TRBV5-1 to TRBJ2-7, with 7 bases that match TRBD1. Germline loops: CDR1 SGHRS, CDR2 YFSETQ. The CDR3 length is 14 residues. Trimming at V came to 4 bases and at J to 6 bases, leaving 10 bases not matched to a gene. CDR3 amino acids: CASSAQQGVAEQYF. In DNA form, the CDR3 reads TGCGCCAGCAGCGCCCAGCAGGGGGTGGCCGAGCAGTACTTC.

CDR3: CASSPPRGGQETQYF. The CDR3 coding sequence is TGTGCCAGCAGCCCCCCCCGAGGGGGACAAGAGACCCAGTACTTC. The chain has TRBV9 and TRBJ2-5, with D possibly matching TRBD1 (6 bases). The CDR3 sequence is 15 residues long. V was clipped by 4 bases and J by 2 bases, with 15 bases between them. The germline V gene encodes CDR1 SGDLS and CDR2 YYNGEE.